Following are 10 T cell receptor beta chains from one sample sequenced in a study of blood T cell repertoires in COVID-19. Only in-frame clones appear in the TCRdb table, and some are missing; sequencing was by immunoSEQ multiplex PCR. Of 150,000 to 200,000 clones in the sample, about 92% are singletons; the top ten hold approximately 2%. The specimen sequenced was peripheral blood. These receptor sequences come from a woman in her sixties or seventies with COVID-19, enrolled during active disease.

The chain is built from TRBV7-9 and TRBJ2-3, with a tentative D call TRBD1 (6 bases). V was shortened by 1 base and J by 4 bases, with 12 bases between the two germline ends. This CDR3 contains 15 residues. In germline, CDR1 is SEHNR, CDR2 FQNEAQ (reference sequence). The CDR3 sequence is CASSLVAQGSDTQYF. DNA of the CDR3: TGTGCCAGCAGCTTAGTGGCACAGGGCTCAGATACGCAGTATTTT.

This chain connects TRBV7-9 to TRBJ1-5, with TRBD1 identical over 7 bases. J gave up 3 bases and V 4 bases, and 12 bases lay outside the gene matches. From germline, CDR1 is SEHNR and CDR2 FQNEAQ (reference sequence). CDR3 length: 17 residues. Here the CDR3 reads CASSSSTGTANNQPQHF. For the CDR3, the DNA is TGTGCCAGCAGCTCGTCCACCGGGACAGCGAACAATCAGCCCCAGCATTTT.

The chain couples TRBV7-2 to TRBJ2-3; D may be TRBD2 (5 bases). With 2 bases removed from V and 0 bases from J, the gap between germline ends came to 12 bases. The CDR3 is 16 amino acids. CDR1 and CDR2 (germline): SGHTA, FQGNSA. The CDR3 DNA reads TGTGCCAGCAGCTTAAGGACGGGGTTGAGCACAGATACGCAGTATTTT. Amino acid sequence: CASSLRTGLSTDTQYF.

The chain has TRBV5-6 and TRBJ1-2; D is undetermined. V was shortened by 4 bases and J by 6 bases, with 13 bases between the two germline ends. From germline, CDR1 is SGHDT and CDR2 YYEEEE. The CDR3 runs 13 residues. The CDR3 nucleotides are TGTGCCAGCAGCACCCGGGGTAGAAATGGCTACACCTTC. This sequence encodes CASSTRGRNGYTF.

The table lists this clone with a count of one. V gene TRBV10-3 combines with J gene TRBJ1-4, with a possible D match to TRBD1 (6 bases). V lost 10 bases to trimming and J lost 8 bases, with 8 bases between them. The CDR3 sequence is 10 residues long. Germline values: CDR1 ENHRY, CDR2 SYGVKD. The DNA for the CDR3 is TGTGCCACAGGGGAGGAAAAACTGTTTTTT. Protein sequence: CATGEEKLFF.

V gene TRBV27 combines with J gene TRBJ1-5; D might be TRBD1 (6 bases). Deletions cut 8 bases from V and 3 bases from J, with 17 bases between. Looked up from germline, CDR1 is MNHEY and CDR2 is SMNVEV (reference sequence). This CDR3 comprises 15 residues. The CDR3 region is CASRNRARVNQPQHF. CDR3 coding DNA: TGTGCCAGCCGAAACAGGGCCAGGGTCAATCAGCCCCAGCATTTT.

In DNA, the CDR3 is TGTGCCAGCAGTTTCACAGGGGCCCAATATGGCTACACCTTC. This gives the protein CASSFTGAQYGYTF. The chain has TRBV28 and TRBJ1-2; TRBD1 matches at 7 bases. The CDR3 runs to 14 residues. Germline lookup yields CDR1 MDHEN and CDR2 SYDVKM. V shed 3 bases, J shed 5 bases, and the junction held 6 bases outside the gene matches.

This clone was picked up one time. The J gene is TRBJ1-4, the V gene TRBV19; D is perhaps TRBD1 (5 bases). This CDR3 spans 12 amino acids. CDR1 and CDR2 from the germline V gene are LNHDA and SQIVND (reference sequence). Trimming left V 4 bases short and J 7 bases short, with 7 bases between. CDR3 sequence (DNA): TGTGCCAGTAGTACAGGGATTGAAAAACTGTTTTTT. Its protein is CASSTGIEKLFF. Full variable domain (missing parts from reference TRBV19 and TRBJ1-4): DGGITQSPKYLFRKEGQNVTLSCEQNLNHDAMYWYRQDPGQGLRLIYYSQIVNDFQKGDIAEGYSVSREKKESFPLTVTSAQKNPTAFYLCASSTGIEKLFFGSGTQLSVL.

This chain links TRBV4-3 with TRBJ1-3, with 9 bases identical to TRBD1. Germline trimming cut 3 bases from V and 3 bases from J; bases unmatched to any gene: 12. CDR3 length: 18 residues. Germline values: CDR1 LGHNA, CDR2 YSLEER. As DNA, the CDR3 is TGCGCCAGCAGCCAGACCGCCACCGGGACAGGGATTGGAAACACCATATATTTT. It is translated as CASSQTATGTGIGNTIYF.

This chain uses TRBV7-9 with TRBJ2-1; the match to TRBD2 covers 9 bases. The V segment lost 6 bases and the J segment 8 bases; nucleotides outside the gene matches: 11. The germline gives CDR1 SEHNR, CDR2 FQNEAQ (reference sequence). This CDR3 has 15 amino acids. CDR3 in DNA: TGTGCCAGCAGGCAAGGGCGGGGGGGCTTCGATGAGCAGTTCTTC. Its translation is CASRQGRGGFDEQFF.